This TCR beta chain was captured in a study of T cells in localized non-small cell lung cancer. Overall study findings and caveats: Because only a single region of the tumor was sequenced, heterogeneity remains possible. Uninvolved adjacent lung showed higher T cell clonality than tumor. Adjacent lung tissue had a median around 50 of the top 100 clones found in the tumor.

Germline CDR1 and CDR2: SGDLS and YYNGEE. This CDR3 contains 15 residues. V dropped 1 base and J dropped 4 bases, with 11 bases sitting between them. The table came from immunoSEQ multiplex PCR; TCRdb's copy has only in-frame clones and leaves some out. The data contain approximately 1,000 clones, approximately 35% of them seen just once; the ten biggest clones take up roughly 19%. As to this clone: What it binds is unknown.

The V and J genes are TRBV9 and TRBJ2-2; D perhaps matches TRBD1 (6 bases). The source was lung tumor tissue, collected before any cancer treatment. The origin of this receptor is a male donor at least 60 years old with stage I squamous cell lung carcinoma. DNA of the CDR3: TGTGCCAGCAGCGTAAATGTGGACAGCACCGGGGAGCTGTTTTTT. Amino acid sequence: CASSVNVDSTGELFF.